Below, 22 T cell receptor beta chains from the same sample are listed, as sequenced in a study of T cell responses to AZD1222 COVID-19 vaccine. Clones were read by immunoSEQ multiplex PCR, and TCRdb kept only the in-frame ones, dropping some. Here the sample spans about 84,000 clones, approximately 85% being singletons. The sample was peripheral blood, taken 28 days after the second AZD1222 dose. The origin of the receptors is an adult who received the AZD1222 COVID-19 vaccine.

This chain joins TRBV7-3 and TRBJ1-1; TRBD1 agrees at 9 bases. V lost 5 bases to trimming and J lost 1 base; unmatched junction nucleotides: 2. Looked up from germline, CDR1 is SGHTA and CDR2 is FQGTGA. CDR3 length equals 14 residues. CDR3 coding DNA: TGTGCCAGCAGCCAACAGGGGGCGAACACTGAAGCTTTCTTT. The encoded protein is CASSQQGANTEAFF.

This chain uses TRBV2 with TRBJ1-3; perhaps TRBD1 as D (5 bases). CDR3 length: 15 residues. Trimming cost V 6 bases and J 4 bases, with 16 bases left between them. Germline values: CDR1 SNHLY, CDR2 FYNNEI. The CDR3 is CASRTSQGLGNTIYF. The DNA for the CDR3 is TGTGCCAGCAGGACCAGCCAGGGCCTCGGAAACACCATATATTTT. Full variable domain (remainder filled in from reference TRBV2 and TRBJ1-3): EPEVTQTPSHQVTQMGQEVILRCVPISNHLYFYWYRQILGQKVEFLVSFYNNEISEKSEIFDDQFSVERPDGSNFTLKIRSTKLEDSAMYFCASRTSQGLGNTIYFGEGSWLTVV.

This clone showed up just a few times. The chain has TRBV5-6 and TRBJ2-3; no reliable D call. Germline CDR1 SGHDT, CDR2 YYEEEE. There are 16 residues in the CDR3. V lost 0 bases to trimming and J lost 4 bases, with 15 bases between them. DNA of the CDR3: TGTGCCAGCAGCTTGGATCCTGCGCGAAGGGCAGATACGCAGTATTTT. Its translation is CASSLDPARRADTQYF.

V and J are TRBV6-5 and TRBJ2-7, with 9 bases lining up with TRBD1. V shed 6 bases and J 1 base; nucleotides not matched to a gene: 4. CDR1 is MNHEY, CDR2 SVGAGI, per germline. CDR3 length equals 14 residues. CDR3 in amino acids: CASSTDRGSYEQYF. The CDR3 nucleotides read TGTGCCAGCAGCACGGACAGGGGATCCTACGAGCAGTACTTC.

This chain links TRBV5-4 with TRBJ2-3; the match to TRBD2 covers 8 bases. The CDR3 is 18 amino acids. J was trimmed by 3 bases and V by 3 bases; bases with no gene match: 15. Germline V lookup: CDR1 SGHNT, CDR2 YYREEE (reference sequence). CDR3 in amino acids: CASSYPWGAGGKTDTQYF. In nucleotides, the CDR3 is TGTGCCAGCAGCTACCCCTGGGGGGCGGGGGGAAAAACAGATACGCAGTATTTT.

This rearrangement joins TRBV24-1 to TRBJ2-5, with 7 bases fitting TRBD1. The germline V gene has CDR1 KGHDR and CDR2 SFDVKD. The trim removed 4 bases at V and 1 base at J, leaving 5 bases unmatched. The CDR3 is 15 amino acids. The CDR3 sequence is CATSDPHRGQETQYF. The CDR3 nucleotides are TGTGCCACCAGTGACCCTCACAGGGGCCAAGAGACCCAGTACTTC.

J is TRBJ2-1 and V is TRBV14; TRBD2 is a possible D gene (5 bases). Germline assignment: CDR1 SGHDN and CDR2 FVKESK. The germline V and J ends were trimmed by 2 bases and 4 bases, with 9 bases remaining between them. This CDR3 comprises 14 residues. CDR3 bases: TGTGCCAGCAGCCAAATCCGAGGGTACAATGAGCAGTTCTTC. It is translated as CASSQIRGYNEQFF.

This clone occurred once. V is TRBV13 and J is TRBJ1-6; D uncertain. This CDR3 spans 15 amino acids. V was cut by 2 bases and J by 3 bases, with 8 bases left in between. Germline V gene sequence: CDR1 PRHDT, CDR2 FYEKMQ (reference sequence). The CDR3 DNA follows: TGTGCCAGCAGCTTAAGTCAGAACTATAATTCACCCCTCCACTTT. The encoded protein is CASSLSQNYNSPLHF.

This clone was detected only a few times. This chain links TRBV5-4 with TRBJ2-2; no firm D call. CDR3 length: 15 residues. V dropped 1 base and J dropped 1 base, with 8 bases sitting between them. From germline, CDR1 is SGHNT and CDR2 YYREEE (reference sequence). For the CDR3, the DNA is TGTGCCAGCAGCTTGCCAAAGGGGAACACCGGGGAGCTGTTTTTT. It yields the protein CASSLPKGNTGELFF.

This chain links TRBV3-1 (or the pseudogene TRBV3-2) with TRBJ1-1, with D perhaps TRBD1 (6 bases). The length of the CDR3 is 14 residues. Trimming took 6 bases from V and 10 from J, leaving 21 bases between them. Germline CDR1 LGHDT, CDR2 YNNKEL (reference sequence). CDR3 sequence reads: CASSTVLGVGGAFF. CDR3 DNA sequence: TGTGCCAGCAGTACAGTCCTGGGCGTAGGGGGAGCTTTCTTT.

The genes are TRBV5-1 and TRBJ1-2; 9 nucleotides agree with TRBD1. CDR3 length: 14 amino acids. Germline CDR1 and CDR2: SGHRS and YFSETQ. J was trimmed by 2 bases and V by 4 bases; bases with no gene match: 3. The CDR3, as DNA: TGCGCCAGCAGCGCCGGGACAGGGAACTATGGCTACACCTTC. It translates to CASSAGTGNYGYTF.

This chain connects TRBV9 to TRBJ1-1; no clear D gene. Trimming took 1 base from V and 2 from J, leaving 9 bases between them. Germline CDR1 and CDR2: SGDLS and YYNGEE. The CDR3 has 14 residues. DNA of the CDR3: TGTGCCAGCAGCGTACAGACGGGTAACACTGAAGCTTTCTTT. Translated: CASSVQTGNTEAFF.

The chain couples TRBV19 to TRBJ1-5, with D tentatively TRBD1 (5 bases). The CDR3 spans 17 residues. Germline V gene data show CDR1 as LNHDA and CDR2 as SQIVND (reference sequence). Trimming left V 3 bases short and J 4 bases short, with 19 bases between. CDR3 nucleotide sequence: TGTGCCAGTAGTATCCGCTCCAGGCAGGGTTGGAATCAGCCCCAGCATTTT. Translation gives CASSIRSRQGWNQPQHF.

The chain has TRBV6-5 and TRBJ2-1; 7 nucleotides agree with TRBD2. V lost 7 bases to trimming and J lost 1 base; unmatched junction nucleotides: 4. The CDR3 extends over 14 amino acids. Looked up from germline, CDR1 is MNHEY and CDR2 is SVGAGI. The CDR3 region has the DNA TGTGCCAGCACCAGCGGGGATTCCTACAATGAGCAGTTCTTC. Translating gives CASTSGDSYNEQFF.

The CDR3 nucleotides read TGTGCCACCAGACAGGGGAATAACCAAGAGACCCAGTACTTC. Its protein is CATRQGNNQETQYF. This chain joins TRBV2 and TRBJ2-5; 8 positions agree with TRBD1. The V segment lost 10 bases and the J segment 0 bases; nucleotides outside the gene matches: 7. Germline CDR1 is SNHLY and CDR2 is FYNNEI. The CDR3 runs 14 residues.

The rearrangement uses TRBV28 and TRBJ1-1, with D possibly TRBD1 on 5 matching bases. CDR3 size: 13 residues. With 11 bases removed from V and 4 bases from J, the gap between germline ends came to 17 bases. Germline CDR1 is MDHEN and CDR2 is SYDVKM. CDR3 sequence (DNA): TGTGCCGGGCAGGGCAGGTACCTCACTGAAGCTTTCTTT. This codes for CAGQGRYLTEAFF.

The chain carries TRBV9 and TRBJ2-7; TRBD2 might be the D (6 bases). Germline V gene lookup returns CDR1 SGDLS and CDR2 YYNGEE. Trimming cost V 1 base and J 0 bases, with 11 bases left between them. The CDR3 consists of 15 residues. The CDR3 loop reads CASSVTEGLSYEQYF. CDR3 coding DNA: TGTGCCAGCAGCGTAACGGAGGGACTCTCCTACGAGCAGTACTTC.

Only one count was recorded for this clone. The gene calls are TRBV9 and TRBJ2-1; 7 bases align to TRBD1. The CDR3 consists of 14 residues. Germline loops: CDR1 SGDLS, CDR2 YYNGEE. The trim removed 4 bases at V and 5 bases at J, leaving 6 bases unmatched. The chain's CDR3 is CASSLWDRDNEQFF. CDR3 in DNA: TGTGCCAGCAGCCTATGGGACAGAGACAATGAGCAGTTCTTC.

The CDR3 bases are TGTGCCAGTAGTATCGCCCTAGCCGCAGATACGCAGTATTTT. Its protein is CASSIALAADTQYF. The chain carries TRBV19 and TRBJ2-3, with D maybe TRBD2 (5 bases). Deletions cut 3 bases from V and 4 bases from J, with 11 bases between. The CDR3 consists of 14 residues. Germline CDR1 is LNHDA and CDR2 is SQIVND (reference sequence). Drawing the rest from reference TRBV19 and TRBJ2-3, the complete variable domain is DGGITQSPKYLFRKEGQNVTLSCEQNLNHDAMYWYRQDPGQGLRLIYYSQIVNDFQKGDIAEGYSVSREKKESFPLTVTSAQKNPTAFYLCASSIALAADTQYFGPGTRLTVL.

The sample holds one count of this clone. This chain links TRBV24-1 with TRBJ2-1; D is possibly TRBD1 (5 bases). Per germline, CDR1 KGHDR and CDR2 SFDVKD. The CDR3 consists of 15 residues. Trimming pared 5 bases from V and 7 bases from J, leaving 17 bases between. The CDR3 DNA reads TGTGCCACCAGTGGGGGCAGGACCCATGTGAATGAGCAGTTCTTC. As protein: CATSGGRTHVNEQFF.

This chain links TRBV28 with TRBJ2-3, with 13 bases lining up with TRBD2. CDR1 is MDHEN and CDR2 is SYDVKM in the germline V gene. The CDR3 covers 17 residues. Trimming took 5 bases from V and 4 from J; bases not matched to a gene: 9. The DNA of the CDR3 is TGTGCCAGCAGTCTCACTAGCGGGGGGGCCGGAGCAGATACGCAGTATTTT. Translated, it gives CASSLTSGGAGADTQYF. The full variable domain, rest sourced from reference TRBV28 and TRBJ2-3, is DVKVTQSSRYLVKRTGEKVFLECVQDMDHENMFWYRQDPGLGLRLIYFSYDVKMKEKGDIPEGYSVSREKKERFSLILESASTNQTSMYLCASSLTSGGAGADTQYFGPGTRLTVL.

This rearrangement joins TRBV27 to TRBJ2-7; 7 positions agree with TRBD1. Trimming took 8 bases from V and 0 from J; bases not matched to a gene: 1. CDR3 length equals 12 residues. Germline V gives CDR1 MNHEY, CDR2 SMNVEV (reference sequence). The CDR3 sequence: CASRDSSYEQYF. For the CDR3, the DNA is TGTGCCAGCCGGGACAGCTCCTACGAGCAGTACTTC.